These 24 T cell receptor beta chains share one sample of origin, sequenced in a study of control samples from healthy donors and cancer patients. The protocol was immunoSEQ multiplex PCR, while the TCRdb copy is restricted to in-frame clones and leaves out a portion. Counted here are approximately 87,000 clones, 91% occurring once; the ten biggest clones make up 17%. Source material: blood. These receptor sequences come from a man over 45 in good health.

The rearrangement uses TRBV3-1 (or the pseudogene TRBV3-2) and TRBJ2-7; D gene ambiguous. The CDR3 has 11 amino acids. Trimming left V 3 bases short and J 2 bases short, with 2 bases between. The germline gives CDR1 LGHDT, CDR2 YNNKEL (reference sequence). The CDR3: CASSQAYEQYF. The CDR3 DNA follows: TGTGCCAGCAGCCAGGCCTACGAGCAGTACTTC.

This clone was picked up one time. The chain recombines TRBV28 with TRBJ1-6; D might be TRBD1 (6 bases). This CDR3 has 14 residues. CDR1 is MDHEN, CDR2 SYDVKM, per germline. The ends were cut back, 10 bases at V and 0 bases at J, with 10 bases in the middle. CDR3 protein: CANQGGSYNSPLHF. The DNA for the CDR3 is TGTGCCAACCAAGGGGGCTCCTATAATTCACCCCTCCACTTT.

V is TRBV29-1 and J is TRBJ1-4, with D tentatively TRBD1 (5 bases). The V gene lost 6 bases and the J gene lost 7 bases, with 15 bases spanning the gap. Germline assignment: CDR1 SQVTM and CDR2 ANQGSEA. The CDR3 is 13 amino acids. CDR3 DNA sequence: TGCAGCGTGAGTTGGGCAGGGCTTGAAAAACTGTTTTTT. Translated: CSVSWAGLEKLFF.

This clone has a single count. The rearrangement links TRBV6-6 to TRBJ1-6; D not certain. There are 13 residues in the CDR3. Germline V gene data show CDR1 as MNHNY and CDR2 as SVGAGI (reference sequence). Trimming took off 4 bases at V and 10 bases at J, with 11 bases between the two ends. DNA for the CDR3: TGTGCCAGCAGTTCCCCTTTTCGCTCACCCCTCCACTTT. Translation: CASSSPFRSPLHF.

V gene TRBV6-5 combines with J gene TRBJ1-2; possible D gene TRBD1, 6 bases. The CDR3 is 12 residues long. Trimming left V 4 bases short and J 8 bases short, with 11 bases between. Per the germline V gene, CDR1 is MNHEY and CDR2 is SVGAGI. The CDR3 DNA is TGTGCCAGCAGTTTACAGGGATCCGGCTACACCTTC. Protein: CASSLQGSGYTF.

The chain is built from TRBV27 and TRBJ2-4; TRBD1 matches at 7 bases. After removal of 5 bases from V and 7 bases from J, the junction contained 2 bases not matched to a gene. In germline, CDR1 is MNHEY, CDR2 SMNVEV (reference sequence). There are 12 residues in the CDR3. The CDR3 here is CASSQTGNIQYF. The CDR3 coding sequence is TGTGCCAGCAGTCAGACAGGGAACATTCAGTACTTC.

Only a few counts were recorded for this clone. The V gene is TRBV3-1 (or the pseudogene TRBV3-2), the J gene TRBJ2-7; 7 bases line up with TRBD2. CDR1 is LGHDT and CDR2 is YNNKEL in the germline V gene (reference sequence). Losses at the gene ends were 1 base for V and 2 bases for J; bases not matched to a gene: 2. This CDR3 has 14 amino acids. CDR3 residues: CASSQGGGTYEQYF. CDR3 DNA sequence: TGTGCCAGCAGCCAAGGGGGGGGAACCTACGAGCAGTACTTC.

The chain employs TRBV19 and TRBJ1-5; D not resolved. Germline V gives CDR1 LNHDA, CDR2 SQIVND (reference sequence). The V end lost 3 bases, the J end lost 7 bases, and 10 bases lay between the germline ends. The CDR3 has 13 amino acids. The chain's CDR3 is CASSMGGRQPQHF. The CDR3 DNA reads as TGTGCCAGTAGTATGGGTGGGAGGCAGCCCCAGCATTTT.

The J gene is TRBJ2-7, the V gene TRBV5-1, with a weak D call TRBD1 (6 bases). Trimming shortened V by 3 bases and J by 0 bases, and 13 bases separated the two germline ends. Germline CDR1 reads SGHRS; CDR2 reads YFSETQ. This CDR3 has 15 residues. The CDR3 reads CASSSVTGLSYEQYF. The DNA of the CDR3 is TGCGCCAGCAGCTCGGTGACAGGCCTCTCCTACGAGCAGTACTTC.

V gene TRBV30 combines with J gene TRBJ2-3; TRBD2 aligns across 7 bases. The CDR3 extends over 14 amino acids. CDR1 GTSNPN and CDR2 SVGIG come from the germline V gene (reference sequence). V lost 8 bases, J lost 2 bases, and 10 bases stayed unmatched. The DNA of the CDR3 is TGTGCCGGGGCGGGAGCGGAGACCACAGATACGCAGTATTTT. Encoded protein: CAGAGAETTDTQYF. The full variable domain, in which reference TRBV30 and TRBJ2-3 provide the parts outside the CDR3, is SQTIHQWPATLVQPVGSPLSLECTVEGTSNPNLYWYRQAAGRGLQLLFYSVGIGQISSEVPQNLSASRPQDRQFILSSKKLLLSDSGFYLCAGAGAETTDTQYFGPGTRLTVL.

The rearrangement uses TRBV5-1 and TRBJ2-3, with 8 bases that match TRBD2. J was trimmed by 4 bases and V by 1 base; bases with no gene match: 8. There are 16 residues in the CDR3. Germline V gene lookup returns CDR1 SGHRS and CDR2 YFSETQ. CDR3 protein: CASSLSSGGDSDTQYF. In DNA form, the CDR3 reads TGCGCCAGCAGCTTGTCGAGCGGGGGAGACTCAGATACGCAGTATTTT.

The chain is built from TRBV18 and TRBJ2-1; tentatively, D is TRBD1 or TRBD2 (5 bases each). V was cut by 3 bases and J by 8 bases, with 17 bases left in between. The CDR3 runs 15 residues. CDR1 is KGHSH, CDR2 LQKENI, per germline. CDR3 coding DNA: TGTGCCAGCTCACCCATCCGGGACGCCTCGGATGAGCAGTTCTTC. Protein sequence: CASSPIRDASDEQFF.

This sequence joins TRBV19 and TRBJ2-1; 9 nucleotides line up with TRBD1. This CDR3 spans 15 amino acids. Trimming took 7 bases from V and 1 from J; bases not matched to a gene: 5. Germline V gene lookup returns CDR1 LNHDA and CDR2 SQIVND (reference sequence). The DNA of the CDR3 is TGTGCCAGTAACCTCGGACAGGGGTCCTACAATGAGCAGTTCTTC. Translated: CASNLGQGSYNEQFF.

To note about this clone: Its ends do not fully match the called genes, so a read error is possible. The rearrangement joins TRBV7-9 to TRBJ1-2, with D tentatively TRBD1 (6 bases). From germline, CDR1 is SEHNR and CDR2 FQNEAQ (reference sequence). This CDR3 has 12 amino acids. CDR3 sequence: CASSTPPGGYSF. CDR3 in DNA: TGTGCCAGCAGCACTCCCCCGGGGGGCTACTCCTTC.

The V and J genes are TRBV6-5 and TRBJ1-6; D call uncertain. This CDR3 region has 15 residues. Trimming removed 0 bases at V and 10 bases at J, with 13 bases between. CDR1 and CDR2 from the germline V gene are MNHEY and SVGAGI. As DNA, the CDR3 is TGTGCCAGCAGTTACTCATCTCCGGGCGGGTCACCCCTCCACTTT. It is translated as CASSYSSPGGSPLHF.

This clone was observed a handful of times. The chain carries TRBV7-2 and TRBJ2-7; 8 positions agree with TRBD2. The germline V gene has CDR1 SGHTA and CDR2 FQGNSA. V lost 6 bases, J lost 6 bases, and 10 bases stayed unmatched. This CDR3 has 14 residues. The CDR3 region is CASRVSSGSVEQYF. The CDR3 coding sequence is TGTGCCAGCAGGGTTAGCAGCGGGAGTGTCGAGCAGTACTTC.

The chain employs TRBV6-2 or TRBV6-3 and TRBJ2-7; TRBD1 matches 9 bases. Unmatched junction bases numbered 2, after V lost 0 bases and J lost 5 bases. Germline V gene sequence: CDR1 MNHEY, CDR2 SVGEGT. This CDR3 contains 14 residues. In DNA form, the CDR3 reads TGTGCCAGCAGTTACTCGGGACAGGGCAACGAGCAGTACTTC. Its protein product is CASSYSGQGNEQYF.

The rearrangement links TRBV25-1 to TRBJ2-7; a possible D gene is TRBD2 (5 bases). The CDR3 length is 14 residues. Trimming took off 5 bases at V and 3 bases at J, with 14 bases between the two ends. From germline, CDR1 is MGHDK and CDR2 SYGVNS. The DNA of the CDR3 is TGTGCCAGCAGTCCCACGGGATCAAGCTACGAGCAGTACTTC. Its protein product is CASSPTGSSYEQYF.

The J gene is TRBJ1-1, the V gene TRBV19; unclear D gene. The V gene's germline CDR1 is LNHDA and CDR2 SQIVND (reference sequence). The CDR3 totals 14 residues. V was clipped by 6 bases and J by 2 bases, with 13 bases between them. CDR3 sequence: CASRWGGLNTEAFF. For the CDR3, the DNA is TGTGCCAGTAGATGGGGAGGGCTTAACACTGAAGCTTTCTTT.

V gene TRBV19 combines with J gene TRBJ1-5; D is ambiguous. This CDR3 has 14 amino acids. Germline loops: CDR1 LNHDA, CDR2 SQIVND (reference sequence). Trimming took 5 bases from V and 0 from J, leaving 8 bases between them. CDR3 in DNA: TGTGCCAGTAGTCCAACTTATAGCAATCAGCCCCAGCATTTT. It specifies CASSPTYSNQPQHF. The entire variable domain, with the rest obtained from reference TRBV19 and TRBJ1-5, is as follows: DGGITQSPKYLFRKEGQNVTLSCEQNLNHDAMYWYRQDPGQGLRLIYYSQIVNDFQKGDIAEGYSVSREKKESFPLTVTSAQKNPTAFYLCASSPTYSNQPQHFGDGTRLSIL.

The rearrangement links TRBV9 to TRBJ2-5; D is uncertain. V was clipped by 0 bases and J by 5 bases, with 5 bases between them. The CDR3 runs to 12 residues. The germline CDR1 and CDR2 sequences are SGDLS and YYNGEE. CDR3 amino acids: CASSVEQETQYF. In DNA form, the CDR3 reads TGTGCCAGCAGCGTAGAACAGGAGACCCAGTACTTC.

The chain couples TRBV5-1 to TRBJ2-1; 9 bases map to TRBD2. J was trimmed by 6 bases and V by 2 bases; bases with no gene match: 6. The germline V gene has CDR1 SGHRS and CDR2 YFSETQ. The CDR3 runs 15 residues. This chain's CDR3 is CASSFTGLAANEQFF. The CDR3 nucleotides read TGCGCCAGCAGCTTCACGGGACTAGCTGCCAATGAGCAGTTCTTC.

The rearrangement joins TRBV5-1 to TRBJ2-1, with TRBD2 matching over 13 bases. V lost 4 bases to trimming and J lost 4 bases; unmatched junction nucleotides: 5. Germline V gene lookup returns CDR1 SGHRS and CDR2 YFSETQ. CDR3 length equals 16 residues. In nucleotides, the CDR3 is TGCGCCAGCAGCCCCCAGACTAGCGGGGGGTACAATGAGCAGTTCTTC. Translated: CASSPQTSGGYNEQFF. The variable domain in full, completed from reference TRBV5-1 and TRBJ2-1, reads KAGVTQTPRYLIKTRGQQVTLSCSPISGHRSVSWYQQTPGQGLQFLFEYFSETQRNKGNFPGRFSGRQFSNSRSEMNVSTLELGDSALYLCASSPQTSGGYNEQFFGPGTRLTVL.

J is TRBJ1-1 and V is TRBV19; weak D call: TRBD1 (5 bases). The V gene lost 9 bases and the J gene lost 1 base, with 12 bases spanning the gap. CDR1 LNHDA and CDR2 SQIVND come from the germline V gene (reference sequence). CDR3 length: 13 residues. Here the CDR3 reads CASADSWNTEAFF. CDR3 nucleotides: TGTGCCAGCGCCGACAGCTGGAACACTGAAGCTTTCTTT.